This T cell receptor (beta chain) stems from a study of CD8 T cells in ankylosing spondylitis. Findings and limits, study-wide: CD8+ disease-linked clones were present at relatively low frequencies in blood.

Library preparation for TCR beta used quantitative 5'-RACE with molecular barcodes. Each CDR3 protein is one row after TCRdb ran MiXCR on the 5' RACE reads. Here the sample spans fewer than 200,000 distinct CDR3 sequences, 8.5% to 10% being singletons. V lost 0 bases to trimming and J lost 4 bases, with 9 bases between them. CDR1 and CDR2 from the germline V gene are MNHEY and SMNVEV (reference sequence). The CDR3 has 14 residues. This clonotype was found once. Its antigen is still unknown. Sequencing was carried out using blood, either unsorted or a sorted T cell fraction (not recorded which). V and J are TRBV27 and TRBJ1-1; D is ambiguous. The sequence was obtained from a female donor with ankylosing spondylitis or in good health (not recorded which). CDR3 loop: CASSLSGFSTEAFF. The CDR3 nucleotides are TGTGCCAGCAGTTTATCGGGCTTTAGCACTGAAGCTTTCTTT.